The rows below give T cell receptor beta chains drawn from one sample of a study of graft-versus-host responses after intestinal transplantation. The protocol was immunoSEQ multiplex PCR, while the TCRdb copy is restricted to in-frame clones and leaves out a portion. In the table there are 4,000 to 6,000 clones, more than 20% of which are singletons. The input for sequencing was alloreactive CD8+ T cells from a mixed lymphocyte reaction culture, taken before intestinal transplant. The receptors here all came from a human patient who received an intestinal transplant. The CDR3 runs from the conserved cysteine through the conserved F or W. Fields, in order: J gene, V gene, D gene, clone size, CDR3 DNA, CDR3 protein. The D gene is left open where the match is weak. Size tells how often a clone was seen (once, few, many) or the class of an expanded clone, and some rows leave it out.

J gene: TRBJ2-7; V gene: TRBV7-6; D gene: -; clone size: few; CDR3 DNA: TGTGCCAGCAGCGCCATGAGGCAGGGACTGATCATCCACGAGCAGTACTTC; CDR3 protein: CASSAMRQGLIIHEQYF
J gene: TRBJ2-1; V gene: TRBV11-2; D gene: TRBD2; clone size: few; CDR3 DNA: TGTGCCAGCAGCTTAGCGGGGGGCAATGAGCAGTTCTTC; CDR3 protein: CASSLAGGNEQFF
J gene: TRBJ2-5; V gene: TRBV2; D gene: -; clone size: -; CDR3 DNA: TGTGCCAGCAGTGAAATAGAAGTGGAACAAGAGACCCAGTACTTC; CDR3 protein: CASSEIEVEQETQYF
J gene: TRBJ1-5; V gene: TRBV21-1; D gene: -; clone size: few; CDR3 DNA: TGTGCCAAAATCTCCGGGGGGCCCCTAAGGCCCCAGCATTTT; CDR3 protein: CAKISGGPLRPQHF
J gene: TRBJ2-7; V gene: TRBV10-3; D gene: TRBD1; clone size: -; CDR3 DNA: TGTGCCATCAGTGCCCGACAGGGCTCCTACGAGCAGTACTTC; CDR3 protein: CAISARQGSYEQYF
J gene: TRBJ2-1; V gene: TRBV29-1; D gene: TRBD1; clone size: -; CDR3 DNA: TGCAGCGTGGAACCCGGACAGGGAAATGAGCAGTTCTTC; CDR3 protein: CSVEPGQGNEQFF
J gene: TRBJ1-4; V gene: TRBV11-1; D gene: TRBD1; clone size: -; CDR3 DNA: TGTGCCAGCAGCTTAGCCGGGCAGGGGGCAGGGGAAAAACTGTTTTTT; CDR3 protein: CASSLAGQGAGEKLFF
J gene: TRBJ2-1; V gene: TRBV4-2; D gene: -; clone size: -; CDR3 DNA: TGTGCCAGCAGCTATCGGTTTCAGGAGCAGTTCTTC; CDR3 protein: CASSYRFQEQFF
J gene: TRBJ1-1; V gene: TRBV11-2; D gene: -; clone size: large; CDR3 DNA: TGTGCCAGCAGCTTAATCGCTGAAGCTTTCTTT; CDR3 protein: CASSLIAEAFF
J gene: TRBJ2-1; V gene: TRBV7-9; D gene: -; clone size: few; CDR3 DNA: TGTGCCAGCAGCCGGGACCCCCGGAGCTCCTACAATGAGCAGTTCTTC; CDR3 protein: CASSRDPRSSYNEQFF
J gene: TRBJ1-2; V gene: TRBV8-2; D gene: -; clone size: -; CDR3 DNA: TGTGGCACCGTATATAGGAAACGAAAGACCTATGGCTACACCTTC; CDR3 protein: CGTVYRKRKTYGYTF
J gene: TRBJ2-7; V gene: TRBV5-3; D gene: TRBD2; clone size: -; CDR3 DNA: TGTGCCAGCAGCTTGGTAGCGGGAGGAAGCGAGCAGTACTTC; CDR3 protein: CASSLVAGGSEQYF
J gene: TRBJ2-3; V gene: TRBV9; D gene: -; clone size: -; CDR3 DNA: TGTGCCAGCAGCTACACGGAGCTTGAGGGTGGTTGGAGGGCTGGGGATACGCAGTATTTT; CDR3 protein: CASSYTELEGGWRAGDTQYF
J gene: TRBJ2-3; V gene: TRBV13; D gene: TRBD2; clone size: -; CDR3 DNA: TGTGCCAGCAGCCCGTGGACTAGCGGGAGCACAGATACGCAGTATTTT; CDR3 protein: CASSPWTSGSTDTQYF
J gene: TRBJ2-2; V gene: TRBV4-1; D gene: -; clone size: -; CDR3 DNA: TGCGCCAGCAGCCTAAATCTGGGGGGCCAGGAGACCGGGGAGCTGCTTTTT; CDR3 protein: CASSLNLGGQETGELLF
J gene: TRBJ2-7; V gene: TRBV27; D gene: TRBD2; clone size: -; CDR3 DNA: TGTGCCAGCAGCCTTACCGAGCGGGAGGTTTCCTACGAGCAGTACTTC; CDR3 protein: CASSLTEREVSYEQYF
J gene: TRBJ2-7; V gene: TRBV10-3; D gene: TRBD2; clone size: -; CDR3 DNA: TGTGCCAGCAGCCTAGCGGCCCTCTACGAGCAGTACTTC; CDR3 protein: CASSLAALYEQYF
J gene: TRBJ1-2; V gene: TRBV2; D gene: -; clone size: few; CDR3 DNA: TGTGCCAGCAGTGAGTATCAGGATTCCTACACCTTC; CDR3 protein: CASSEYQDSYTF
J gene: TRBJ1-5; V gene: TRBV19; D gene: -; clone size: large; CDR3 DNA: TGTGCCAGTAGTATGACAGAATATAGCAATCAGCCCCAGCATTTT; CDR3 protein: CASSMTEYSNQPQHF
J gene: TRBJ2-7; V gene: TRBV29-1; D gene: -; clone size: -; CDR3 DNA: TGCAGCGTTGGCTCCGACGCCGAGCAGTACTTC; CDR3 protein: CSVGSDAEQYF
J gene: TRBJ2-7; V gene: TRBV19; D gene: TRBD2; clone size: -; CDR3 DNA: TGTGCCAGTAGTATGATGCCTAGCGGTTCCTACGAGCAGTACTTC; CDR3 protein: CASSMMPSGSYEQYF
J gene: TRBJ2-7; V gene: TRBV9; D gene: -; clone size: -; CDR3 DNA: TGTGCCAGCAGCGTAGGAGAGACAGTTTACGAGCAGTACTTC; CDR3 protein: CASSVGETVYEQYF
J gene: TRBJ1-2; V gene: TRBV6-1; D gene: TRBD1; clone size: -; CDR3 DNA: TGTGCCAGCACCGAAGGACAGGGGGTAAACTATGGCTACACCTTC; CDR3 protein: CASTEGQGVNYGYTF
J gene: TRBJ2-2; V gene: TRBV9; D gene: TRBD2; clone size: few; CDR3 DNA: TGTGCCAGCAGCGTCGGGACTAGCACCACCGGGGAGCTGTTTTTT; CDR3 protein: CASSVGTSTTGELFF
J gene: TRBJ2-7; V gene: TRBV7-9; D gene: -; clone size: -; CDR3 DNA: TGTGCCAGCAGCTTAGTCGGGGGCTACGAGCAGTACTTC; CDR3 protein: CASSLVGGYEQYF
J gene: TRBJ2-7; V gene: TRBV6-7; D gene: -; clone size: few; CDR3 DNA: TGTGCCAGCAGTTATCTCACAGGGTCGTACGAGCAGTACTTC; CDR3 protein: CASSYLTGSYEQYF
J gene: TRBJ2-2; V gene: TRBV6-5; D gene: -; clone size: medium-sized; CDR3 DNA: TGTGCCAGCAGTTACTCCCTCGGGGGTCCCGCCGGGGAGCTGTTTTTT; CDR3 protein: CASSYSLGGPAGELFF
J gene: TRBJ1-1; V gene: TRBV23-1; D gene: -; clone size: -; CDR3 DNA: TGCGCCAGCAGTCAAAACCCCGATGTTGGGAACACTGAAGCTTTCTTT; CDR3 protein: CASSQNPDVGNTEAFF
J gene: TRBJ2-1; V gene: TRBV19; D gene: TRBD2; clone size: -; CDR3 DNA: TGTGCCAGTAGTGAGCTAGCGGGCGCCCCCTACAATGAGCAGTTCTTC; CDR3 protein: CASSELAGAPYNEQFF
J gene: TRBJ2-1; V gene: TRBV11-1; D gene: -; clone size: -; CDR3 DNA: TGTGCCAGCAGCTTAGACGTGAATGAGCAGTTCTTC; CDR3 protein: CASSLDVNEQFF
J gene: TRBJ2-6; V gene: TRBV7-7; D gene: -; clone size: -; CDR3 DNA: TGTGCCAGCAGCGTGATTACAGTGCCACAAAGTCGGGCCAACGTCCTGACTTTC; CDR3 protein: CASSVITVPQSRANVLTF
J gene: TRBJ1-2; V gene: TRBV2; D gene: -; clone size: -; CDR3 DNA: TGTGCCAGCAGGAGCCGGGACACAAGTCCCCCCTATGGCTACACCTTC; CDR3 protein: CASRSRDTSPPYGYTF
J gene: TRBJ2-3; V gene: TRBV19; D gene: TRBD2; clone size: -; CDR3 DNA: TGTGCCAGTAGTATAGAAGGGACTAGCGGACGTCTGGATACGCAGTATTTT; CDR3 protein: CASSIEGTSGRLDTQYF
J gene: TRBJ1-1; V gene: TRBV5-3; D gene: -; clone size: few; CDR3 DNA: TGTGCCAGCAGCCCCTCGGGCGACACTGAAGCTTTCTTT; CDR3 protein: CASSPSGDTEAFF
J gene: TRBJ1-5; V gene: TRBV6-6; D gene: TRBD1; clone size: -; CDR3 DNA: TGTGCCAGCGGGACAGGGGGCGAGGATCAGCCCCAGCATTTT; CDR3 protein: CASGTGGEDQPQHF
J gene: TRBJ1-2; V gene: TRBV5-4; D gene: -; clone size: -; CDR3 DNA: TGTGCCAGCAGCTTGGTGGGGGGCGGTGGCTACACCTTC; CDR3 protein: CASSLVGGGGYTF
J gene: TRBJ2-1; V gene: TRBV4-1; D gene: -; clone size: hyperexpanded; CDR3 DNA: TGCGCCAGCAGCCAAGACTACAATGAGCAGTTCTTC; CDR3 protein: CASSQDYNEQFF
J gene: TRBJ1-2; V gene: TRBV5-1; D gene: -; clone size: -; CDR3 DNA: TGCGCCAGCAGCCCCACAGGGTTCAACTATGGCTACACCTTC; CDR3 protein: CASSPTGFNYGYTF
J gene: TRBJ1-1; V gene: TRBV12-5; D gene: -; clone size: -; CDR3 DNA: TGTGCTAGTGGTTCCGAGATGAACACTGAAGCTTTCTTT; CDR3 protein: CASGSEMNTEAFF
J gene: TRBJ1-5; V gene: TRBV6-5; D gene: -; clone size: medium-sized; CDR3 DNA: TGTGCCAGCAGTCGTATCGCGGCCAACAATCAGCCCCAGCATTTT; CDR3 protein: CASSRIAANNQPQHF
J gene: TRBJ2-7; V gene: TRBV27; D gene: -; clone size: -; CDR3 DNA: TGTGCCAGCAGTAGTGGCACCCAAACCTACGAGCAGTACTTC; CDR3 protein: CASSSGTQTYEQYF
J gene: TRBJ1-5; V gene: TRBV6-6; D gene: -; clone size: large; CDR3 DNA: TGTGCCAGCAGGGACGTAAGCAATCAGCCCCAGCATTTT; CDR3 protein: CASRDVSNQPQHF
J gene: TRBJ2-7; V gene: TRBV28; D gene: -; clone size: -; CDR3 DNA: TGTGCCAGCTGCCCTGGTAGAGGCTACGAGCAGTACTTC; CDR3 protein: CASCPGRGYEQYF
J gene: TRBJ2-3; V gene: TRBV7-4; D gene: -; clone size: -; CDR3 DNA: TGTGCCAGCAGCTTTCCTATCGGGATTTCCACAGATACGCAGTATTTT; CDR3 protein: CASSFPIGISTDTQYF